This entry lists 8 T cell receptor beta chains sequenced from one sample in a study of blood T cell repertoires in COVID-19 (dated by TCRdb to the early 2020s). Library prep was done by the immunoSEQ multiplex PCR assay. Entries here come from immuneACCESS through TCRdb and include only in-frame sequences with V and J called. Some clones fail to appear in such tables; in the studies checked, an unresolved V gene covers under half of the shortfall, and the cause of the remainder is unknown. This sample gives about 300,000 clones in total; more than 75% of them show up just once. The top ten clones comprise approximately 1.5% of the sample. Sequencing was carried out using peripheral blood. These receptors were obtained from a woman between 50 and 59 years old with acute or convalescent COVID-19.

The chain employs TRBV7-6 and TRBJ2-3; D might be TRBD2 (6 bases). Looked up from germline, CDR1 is SGHVS and CDR2 is FNYEAQ. V was cut by 5 bases and J by 0 bases, with 15 bases left in between. This CDR3 has 16 amino acids. The CDR3, as DNA: TGTGCCAGCAGCCCCGTTGGCGGGATTAGCACAGATACGCAGTATTTT. It is translated as CASSPVGGISTDTQYF.

V usage is TRBV29-1 and J usage is TRBJ2-3; D is possibly TRBD1 (6 bases). CDR1 is SQVTM, CDR2 ANQGSEA, per germline. V was cut by 4 bases and J by 4 bases, with 15 bases left in between. This CDR3 has 14 residues. The CDR3 sequence: CSVVPDSRADTQYF. The DNA for the CDR3 is TGCAGCGTTGTCCCGGACAGCAGAGCAGATACGCAGTATTTT.

The V and J genes are TRBV4-2 and TRBJ2-7; 9 nucleotides line up with TRBD2. The J segment lost 9 bases and the V segment lost 0 bases, leaving 6 bases of the junction unmatched. CDR1 LGHNA and CDR2 YNFKEQ come from the germline V gene. The CDR3 is 14 amino acids. In DNA form, the CDR3 reads TGTGCCAGCAGCCAAGACGGGGGCGGGAGGGTGCAGTACTTC. As protein: CASSQDGGGRVQYF.

The chain employs TRBV4-2 and TRBJ2-1; D is possibly TRBD2 (6 bases). From germline, CDR1 is LGHNA and CDR2 YNFKEQ. The germline V and J ends were trimmed by 2 bases and 5 bases, with 13 bases remaining between them. This CDR3 is built from 15 residues. The DNA for the CDR3 is TGTGCCAGCAGCCAAACCGGGACTCTTAACAATGAGCAGTTCTTC. Residues: CASSQTGTLNNEQFF.

The chain uses TRBV18 and TRBJ2-1; TRBD2 aligns across 13 bases. CDR1 and CDR2 from the germline V gene are KGHSH and LQKENI. V gave up 4 bases and J gave up 4 bases; unmatched junction bases: 4. The CDR3 totals 16 residues. CDR3 sequence reads: CASSRTSGSGYNEQFF. The CDR3 DNA is TGTGCCAGCTCACGGACTAGCGGGAGCGGTTACAATGAGCAGTTCTTC.

There are a few counts of this clone. The chain employs TRBV7-2 and TRBJ2-1, with no clear D. The V gene's germline CDR1 is SGHTA and CDR2 FQGNSA. Between the trimmed V and J ends, which lost 4 bases and 0 bases, there was a span of 16 bases. The CDR3 has 17 residues. CDR3 sequence: CASSYRSSASSYNEQFF. The CDR3 DNA follows: TGTGCCAGCAGCTACCGATCGTCTGCTAGCTCCTACAATGAGCAGTTCTTC.

The CDR3 sequence: CASSSDRGHHNEQFF. The CDR3 nucleotides are TGTGCCAGCAGTTCCGACAGGGGGCATCACAATGAGCAGTTCTTC. The rearrangement joins TRBV5-8 to TRBJ2-1, with 10 bases aligning to TRBD1. Per the germline V gene, CDR1 is SGHTS and CDR2 is YDEGEE. This CDR3 has 15 amino acids. With 5 bases clipped from V and 5 bases from J, the junction kept 7 bases outside the gene matches.

The chain uses TRBV6-5 and TRBJ1-5, with TRBD1 matching 7 bases. CDR1 is MNHEY and CDR2 is SVGAGI in the germline V gene. V lost 5 bases and J lost 7; bases outside the gene matches: 8. The CDR3 covers 14 residues. In nucleotides, the CDR3 is TGTGCCAGCAGTAGGGGGCTAGGCGGGCAGCCCCAGCATTTT. As protein: CASSRGLGGQPQHF.